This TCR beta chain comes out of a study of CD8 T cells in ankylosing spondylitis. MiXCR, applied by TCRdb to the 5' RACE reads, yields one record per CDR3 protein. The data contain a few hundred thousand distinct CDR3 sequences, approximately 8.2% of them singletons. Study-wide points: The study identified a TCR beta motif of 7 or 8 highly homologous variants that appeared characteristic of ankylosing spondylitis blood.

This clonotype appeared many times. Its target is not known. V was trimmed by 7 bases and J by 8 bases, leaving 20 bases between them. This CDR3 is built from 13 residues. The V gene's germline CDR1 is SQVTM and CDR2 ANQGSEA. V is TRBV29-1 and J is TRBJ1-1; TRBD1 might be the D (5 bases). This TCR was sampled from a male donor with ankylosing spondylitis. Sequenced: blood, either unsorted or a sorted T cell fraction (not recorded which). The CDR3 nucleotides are TGCAGCGAAAGGCTGACGACAGCAACAGAAGCTTTCTTT. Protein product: CSERLTTATEAFF.